The TCR beta chain under discussion was sequenced for a study of post-analysis software for immune sequencing data. Unique molecular identifiers featured in each of the TCR beta cDNA libraries. TCRdb re-called the PCR reads through MiXCR, storing one row per CDR3 protein. The sample comprises roughly 800,000 distinct CDR3 sequences, 25% to 30% of which are singletons, and more than 0.45% rests with the top ten. The germline gives CDR1 MNHNS, CDR2 SASEGT. This CDR3 has 14 residues. Study outcomes and limitations: Included in a set of 5 or 6 TRBV segments more frequent in patients than controls were TRBV5-6, TRBV5-1 and TRBV20-1.

A remark on this clonotype: Its antigen remains unidentified. At one of its ends the junction is not consistent with the germline gene, which may arise from a read error.

The chain uses TRBV6-1 and TRBJ1-4; tentative D call: TRBD1 (5 bases). The TCR was taken from a girl aged 10 to 17 with multiple sclerosis. The sample was blood. CDR3 nucleotides: TGTACCAGCAGTGAGACCCGGGACCGAGAAAAACTGTTTTTT. It codes for CTSSETRDREKLFF.